The count of the clone carrying this TCR beta chain is one. Method: immunoSEQ multiplex PCR; TCRdb's copy keeps in-frame clones and lacks some. The sample lists about 35,000 clones; roughly four fifths were seen once. The V gene end was trimmed by 4 bases and the J gene end by 4 bases; junction bases not matched to a gene: 3. Germline CDR1 MNHEY, CDR2 SVGAGI. The CDR3 runs 14 residues. The data originate from a study of blood T cell repertoires in COVID-19. The chain links TRBV6-5 to TRBJ2-7; 11 positions match TRBD1. The sequence derives from a human donor in a cohort sampled during active or convalescent COVID-19. The donor label of this sample is uncertain. The sample comprised peripheral blood. The DNA of the CDR3 is TGTGCCAGCAGTTCCGGGGACAGGGGGTACGAGCAGTACTTC. It is translated as CASSSGDRGYEQYF.